The next 18 T cell receptor beta chains were all read from a single sample in a study of blood T cell repertoires in COVID-19 (dated by TCRdb to the early 2020s). Receptors were amplified or captured by the immunoSEQ multiplex PCR assay. TCRdb carries this immuneACCESS record with in-frame sequences only. Its versions omit some clonotypes, under half of them owing to an unresolved V gene in the studies checked, with the rest unexplained. The sample table shows tens of thousands of clones, and over 60% are seen once. Approximately 51% of the sample goes to the ten largest clones. Material for sequencing was peripheral blood. The receptors were sampled from a human donor in a cohort sampled during active COVID-19.

The CDR3 DNA follows: TGTGCCAGCAGTTTTGGGCAGAACACTGAAGCTTTCTTT. It translates to CASSFGQNTEAFF. This chain connects TRBV12-3 or TRBV12-4 to TRBJ1-1, with D hard to call. With 3 bases removed from V and 1 base from J, the gap between germline ends came to 6 bases. The CDR3 is 13 residues long.

The genes are TRBV6-1 and TRBJ1-5, with a tentative D call TRBD1 (5 bases). Germline-derived CDR1 and CDR2 are MNHNS and SASEGT. The length of the CDR3 is 13 residues. Trimming stripped 3 bases from V and 5 bases from J, with 8 bases between. The CDR3 DNA reads as TGTGCCAGCAGTGAGACAGACTATCAGCCCCAGCATTTT. It encodes CASSETDYQPQHF.

The chain joins TRBV15 to TRBJ1-2; D perhaps matches TRBD1 (6 bases). CDR1 and CDR2 (germline): LNHNV, YYDKDF (reference sequence). The V end lost 1 base, the J end lost 3 bases, and 9 bases lay between the germline ends. CDR3 size: 14 residues. The DNA of the CDR3 is TGTGCCACCAGCAGAGTAGGACAGTACTATGGCTACACCTTC. It specifies CATSRVGQYYGYTF.

CDR3 region: CASSFGAGRTDTQYF. CDR3 in DNA: TGTGCCAGCAGTTTCGGGGCGGGAAGGACAGATACGCAGTATTTT. V and J are TRBV27 and TRBJ2-3; TRBD2 might be the D (6 bases). Germline CDR1 MNHEY, CDR2 SMNVEV (reference sequence). The V end was cut by 3 bases, the J end by 3 bases, with 13 bases between. The CDR3 runs to 15 residues.

The chain couples TRBV6-4 to TRBJ2-7, with TRBD2 identical over 8 bases. The CDR3 is 13 residues long. V shed 2 bases, J shed 6 bases, and the junction held 3 bases outside the gene matches. The germline CDR1 and CDR2 sequences are MRHNA and SNTAGT. The CDR3 sequence: CASSDRAGGEQYF. In nucleotides, the CDR3 is TGTGCCAGCAGTGACCGGGCGGGGGGCGAGCAGTACTTC.

V and J are TRBV28 and TRBJ1-5; D call uncertain. The CDR3 totals 16 residues. Trimming pared 5 bases from V and 3 bases from J, leaving 17 bases between. Germline loops: CDR1 MDHEN, CDR2 SYDVKM. In DNA form, the CDR3 reads TGTGCCAGCAGTCTCCCCTACCTGTGGTACAATCAGCCCCAGCATTTT. This sequence encodes CASSLPYLWYNQPQHF.

J is TRBJ2-3 and V is TRBV19; no definite D call. CDR1 and CDR2 from the germline V gene are LNHDA and SQIVND (reference sequence). V gave up 6 bases and J gave up 6 bases, with 19 bases separating them. This CDR3 contains 15 residues. The CDR3 loop reads CASSGLASDSDTQYF. For the CDR3, the DNA is TGTGCCAGTAGCGGTTTGGCTAGTGACTCGGATACGCAGTATTTT.

There are a few counts of this clone. The chain combines TRBV21-1 with TRBJ2-3; whether TRBD1, the table's D call, matches the DNA was not checked. TRBV21-1 is annotated as a pseudogene. This CDR3 is built from 16 residues. In nucleotides, the CDR3 is TGTGCCAGCAGCAAAATCTGTAGCAGGGCAGCAGATACGCAGTATTTT. Translation: CASSKICSRAADTQYF.

At least ten counts were recorded for this clone. The chain employs TRBV11-2 and TRBJ1-1, with 7 positions matching TRBD1. The CDR3 consists of 15 residues. J gave up 2 bases and V 3 bases, and 6 bases lay outside the gene matches. Germline V gene lookup returns CDR1 SGHAT and CDR2 FQNNGV. The CDR3, as DNA: TGTGCCAGCAGCTTTATAACAGGGGTAAACACTGAAGCTTTCTTT. It codes for CASSFITGVNTEAFF.

The chain combines TRBV7-2 with TRBJ2-7; 10 positions match TRBD2. This CDR3 spans 15 amino acids. The V gene's germline CDR1 is SGHTA and CDR2 FQGNSA. With V trimmed by 5 bases and J by 0 bases, 4 bases remained unmatched. The CDR3 here is CASSEGLASSYEQYF. In DNA form, the CDR3 reads TGTGCCAGCAGCGAGGGACTAGCGAGCTCCTACGAGCAGTACTTC.

The CDR3 loop reads CASSEAGRVSGYTF. The DNA of the CDR3 is TGTGCCAGCAGTGAAGCTGGGCGTGTGTCCGGCTACACCTTC. The V call is TRBV6-1, the J call TRBJ1-2, with D unclear. CDR1 is MNHNS and CDR2 is SASEGT in the germline V gene. This CDR3 region has 14 residues. Trimming took 0 bases from V and 8 from J, leaving 13 bases between them.

The chain is built from TRBV6-1 and TRBJ1-4; D not resolved. The CDR3 length is 15 residues. The V gene lost 6 bases and the J gene lost 8 bases, with 19 bases spanning the gap. Per the germline V gene, CDR1 is MNHNS and CDR2 is SASEGT. The CDR3 is CASRWGVGAEEKLFF. The CDR3 DNA is TGTGCCAGCAGGTGGGGAGTCGGTGCGGAGGAAAAACTGTTTTTT.

CDR3 nucleotides: TGCGCCAGCAGCCCTCTACCTAGCGGGACGTCCTACAATGAGCAGTTCTTC. It yields the protein CASSPLPSGTSYNEQFF. The V gene is TRBV5-1, the J gene TRBJ2-1, with 9 positions matching TRBD2. CDR1 is SGHRS and CDR2 is YFSETQ in the germline V gene. The CDR3 consists of 17 residues. V was clipped by 4 bases and J by 1 base; unmatched bases: 9.

V usage is TRBV28 and J usage is TRBJ1-1, with D perhaps matching TRBD1 (6 bases). The CDR3 is made up of 14 amino acids. V lost 8 bases, J lost 4 bases, and 17 bases lay in between. Germline CDR1 reads MDHEN; CDR2 reads SYDVKM. The CDR3 coding sequence is TGTGCCAGCTACGTTCGGGGGGCGCGCACTGAAGCTTTCTTT. This codes for CASYVRGARTEAFF.

This sequence joins TRBV18 and TRBJ1-2, with TRBD1 identical over 7 bases. The V and J ends lost 1 base and 6 bases, in that order; junction bases with no gene match: 5. The germline V gene has CDR1 KGHSH and CDR2 LQKENI. CDR3 length equals 14 residues. The CDR3 sequence: CASSPQGARDGYTF. DNA for the CDR3: TGTGCCAGCTCACCACAGGGGGCAAGAGATGGCTACACCTTC.

The chain has TRBV7-2 and TRBJ2-5; 7 bases agree with TRBD1. Germline assignment: CDR1 SGHTA and CDR2 FQGNSA. This CDR3 spans 16 amino acids. Unmatched junction bases numbered 6, after V lost 0 bases and J lost 2 bases. The CDR3 DNA reads TGTGCCAGCAGCTTAGCCAAGACAGGGTGGCAAGAGACCCAGTACTTC. This encodes CASSLAKTGWQETQYF. Together with reference TRBV7-2 and TRBJ2-5, the CDR3 gives the full variable domain: GAGVSQSPSNKVTEKGKDVELRCDPISGHTALYWYRQSLGQGLEFLIYFQGNSAPDKSGLPSDRFSAERTGGSVSTLTIQRTQQEDSAVYLCASSLAKTGWQETQYFGPGTRLLVL.

This chain connects TRBV2 to TRBJ2-7; TRBD2 is a possible D gene (6 bases). CDR1 is SNHLY and CDR2 is FYNNEI in the germline V gene. V was cut by 7 bases and J by 5 bases, with 12 bases left in between. There are 12 residues in the CDR3. Here the CDR3 reads CASTGWGDEQYF. The CDR3 DNA sequence: TGTGCCAGCACCGGGTGGGGGGACGAGCAGTACTTC.

The rearrangement joins TRBV9 to TRBJ1-2, with 9 nucleotides matching TRBD1. This CDR3 spans 13 amino acids. V shed 1 base, J shed 8 bases, and the junction held 3 bases outside the gene matches. CDR1 is SGDLS, CDR2 YYNGEE, per germline. CDR3 coding DNA: TGTGCCAGCAGCGTAACAGGGGGCTGGGGCTACACCTTC. Protein: CASSVTGGWGYTF. The complete variable domain, with remaining parts taken from reference TRBV9 and TRBJ1-2, reads DSGVTQTPKHLITATGQRVTLRCSPRSGDLSVYWYQQSLDQGLQFLIQYYNGEERAKGNILERFSAQQFPDLHSELNLSSLELGDSALYFCASSVTGGWGYTFGSGTRLTVV.